What follows are 7 T cell receptor beta chains derived from one specimen sequenced in a study of cytotoxic CD8 clonotypes in ibrutinib-treated CLL. Only in-frame clones appear in the TCRdb table, and some are missing; sequencing was by immunoSEQ multiplex PCR. The sample shows under 150,000 clones, more than 70% of them seen only once. This sample comprised PBMCs, obtained after 36 months of ibrutinib treatment. These receptors all stem from a human donor with chronic lymphocytic leukemia.

V usage is TRBV18 and J usage is TRBJ2-2; no clear D. Trimming stripped 2 bases from V and 3 bases from J, with 7 bases between. Germline CDR1 reads KGHSH; CDR2 reads LQKENI. The CDR3 covers 14 residues. This chain's CDR3 is CASSPGGYTGELFF. CDR3 DNA sequence: TGTGCCAGCTCACCAGGCGGCTACACCGGGGAGCTGTTTTTT.

This chain connects TRBV10-3 to TRBJ1-5, with a possible D match to TRBD1 (5 bases). This CDR3 has 15 residues. The ends were cut back, 5 bases at V and 0 bases at J, with 11 bases in the middle. Germline V gene lookup returns CDR1 ENHRY and CDR2 SYGVKD. CDR3 residues: CAISLSGTSNQPQHF. In nucleotides, the CDR3 is TGTGCCATCAGTCTGTCCGGGACTAGCAATCAGCCCCAGCATTTT.

This clone was seen more than once but under ten times. The CDR3 sequence: CASSFWRPEGNTIYF. The DNA of the CDR3 is TGTGCCAGCAGCTTCTGGAGGCCGGAGGGAAACACCATATATTTT. The chain employs TRBV5-6 and TRBJ1-3; D unclear. CDR1 and CDR2 from the germline V gene are SGHDT and YYEEEE. Trimming removed 2 bases from V and 4 bases from J, with 13 bases in between. The CDR3 spans 15 residues.

This chain links TRBV21-1 with TRBJ2-3; the DNA was not compared with TRBD1, the D call given in the table. TRBV21-1 is termed a pseudogene. The CDR3 covers 16 residues. This CDR3 reads CASSSPTATGTDTQYF. The CDR3 DNA reads as TGTGCCAGCAGCAGCCCGACAGCAACGGGCACAGATACGCAGTATTTT.

This rearrangement joins TRBV13 to TRBJ2-5; the match to TRBD1 covers 10 bases. This CDR3 is built from 14 residues. Per germline, CDR1 PRHDT and CDR2 FYEKMQ (reference sequence). Trimming took 4 bases from V and 5 from J; bases not matched to a gene: 4. The DNA for the CDR3 is TGTGCCAGCAGCTCGACAGGGGGCTGGGAGACCCAGTACTTC. Protein sequence: CASSSTGGWETQYF. Variable domain in full (rest from reference TRBV13 and TRBJ2-5): AAGVIQSPRHLIKEKRETATLKCYPIPRHDTVYWYQQGPGQDPQFLISFYEKMQSDKGSIPDRFSAQQFSDYHSELNMSSLELGDSALYFCASSSTGGWETQYFGPGTRLLVL.

This chain connects TRBV6-4 to TRBJ1-1; tentatively, D is TRBD1 (5 bases). In germline, CDR1 is MRHNA, CDR2 SNTAGT. The CDR3 spans 14 residues. Trimming took off 5 bases at V and 4 bases at J, with 14 bases between the two ends. CDR3 bases: TGTGCCAGCAGTCCCGGGACCCAGGGCACTGAAGCTTTCTTT. Translated: CASSPGTQGTEAFF.

The CDR3: CSVAEDYGYTF. Here the CDR3 DNA reads TGCAGCGTTGCCGAAGACTATGGCTACACCTTC. The rearrangement uses TRBV29-1 and TRBJ1-2, with D hard to call. CDR1 and CDR2 from the germline V gene are SQVTM and ANQGSEA. The CDR3 has 11 residues. The V end lost 4 bases, the J end lost 3 bases, and 6 bases lay between the germline ends.